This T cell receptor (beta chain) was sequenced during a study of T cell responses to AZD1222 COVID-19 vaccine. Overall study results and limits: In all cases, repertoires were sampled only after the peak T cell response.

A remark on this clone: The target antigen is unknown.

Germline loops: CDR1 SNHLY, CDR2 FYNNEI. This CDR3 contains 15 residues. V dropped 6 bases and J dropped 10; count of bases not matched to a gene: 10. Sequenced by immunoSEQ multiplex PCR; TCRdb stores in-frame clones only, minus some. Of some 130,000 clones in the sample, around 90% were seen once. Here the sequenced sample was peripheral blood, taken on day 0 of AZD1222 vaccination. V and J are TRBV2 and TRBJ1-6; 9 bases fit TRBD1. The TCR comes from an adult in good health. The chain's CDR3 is CASRYNRGRESPLHF. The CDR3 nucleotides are TGTGCCAGCAGGTATAACAGGGGGCGCGAATCACCCCTCCACTTT.